The 16 T cell receptor beta chains presented below share a single source sample, sequenced in a study of T cell responses to AZD1222 COVID-19 vaccine. Assay used: immunoSEQ multiplex PCR; TCRdb lists only in-frame clones, some missing. The table has about 72,000 clones, around nine tenths seen once. Sequenced here: peripheral blood, sampled on day 0 of AZD1222 vaccination. The receptors here all came from an adult in good health.

The V and J genes are TRBV10-3 and TRBJ2-5; D uncertain. V shed 4 bases and J shed 3 bases, with 6 bases lying between them. The CDR3 covers 12 residues. Germline V gene data show CDR1 as ENHRY and CDR2 as SYGVKD. The CDR3: CAISGGEETQYF. In DNA form, the CDR3 reads TGTGCCATCAGTGGAGGTGAAGAGACCCAGTACTTC.

This sequence joins TRBV27 and TRBJ2-7; D gene uncertain. Germline loops: CDR1 MNHEY, CDR2 SMNVEV (reference sequence). The CDR3 sequence is 14 residues long. Trimming took off 8 bases at V and 0 bases at J, with 14 bases between the two ends. CDR3 in DNA: TGTGCCAGCGCCTCCGGCTATAGCTCCTACGAGCAGTACTTC. Translating gives CASASGYSSYEQYF.

This chain links TRBV29-1 with TRBJ2-1; 10 bases map to TRBD1. The V segment lost 4 bases and the J segment 7 bases; nucleotides outside the gene matches: 4. The CDR3 runs to 13 residues. From germline, CDR1 is SQVTM and CDR2 ANQGSEA. CDR3 DNA: TGCAGCGTTGCCCGGACAGGGGGGAATGAGCAGTTCTTC. The encoded protein is CSVARTGGNEQFF.

V gene TRBV12-3 or TRBV12-4 combines with J gene TRBJ1-1; D possibly corresponds to TRBD1 (5 bases). This CDR3 contains 12 residues. Trimming left V 7 bases short and J 1 base short, with 7 bases between. The CDR3 nucleotides read TGTGCCAGCACCGACAGGAACACTGAAGCTTTCTTT. This translates into CASTDRNTEAFF.

The chain combines TRBV5-1 with TRBJ1-6; TRBD1 might be the D (6 bases). Germline CDR1 SGHRS, CDR2 YFSETQ. The CDR3 sequence is 18 residues long. V shed 5 bases and J shed 0 bases, with 18 bases lying between them. CDR3 region: CASRRWGQGSSYNSPLHF. In DNA form, the CDR3 reads TGCGCCAGCAGACGTTGGGGGCAGGGGAGCTCCTATAATTCACCCCTCCACTTT.

The chain carries TRBV7-8 and TRBJ2-7; no reliable D call. Germline CDR1 reads SGHVS; CDR2 reads FQNEAQ. This CDR3 has 11 amino acids. The V gene lost 2 bases and the J gene lost 7 bases, with 6 bases spanning the gap. The CDR3 DNA sequence: TGTGCCAGCAGCTTACAAGGGGAGCAGTACTTC. Residues: CASSLQGEQYF. Complete variable domain (other parts from reference TRBV7-8 and TRBJ2-7): GAGVSQSPRYKVAKRGQDVALRCDPISGHVSLFWYQQALGQGPEFLTYFQNEAQLDKSGLPSDRFFAERPEGSVSTLKIQRTQQEDSAVYLCASSLQGEQYFGPGTRLTVT.

The chain carries TRBV11-2 and TRBJ1-4; D gene unclear. This CDR3 contains 15 residues. The V end was cut by 1 base, the J end by 7 bases, with 13 bases between. Germline lookup yields CDR1 SGHAT and CDR2 FQNNGV. The CDR3 protein is CASSLGRTTGEKLFF. In DNA form, the CDR3 reads TGTGCCAGCAGCTTAGGACGGACGACGGGTGAAAAACTGTTTTTT.

V is TRBV19 and J is TRBJ1-5; D perhaps matches TRBD1 (5 bases). V was cut by 7 bases and J by 1 base, with 11 bases left in between. This CDR3 comprises 14 residues. Germline V gene sequence: CDR1 LNHDA, CDR2 SQIVND (reference sequence). CDR3 residues: CASTRGGSNQPQHF. The CDR3 DNA is TGTGCCAGTACGCGGGGGGGAAGCAATCAGCCCCAGCATTTT.

This clone has more than one count but fewer than ten. The chain recombines TRBV5-8 with TRBJ2-7; perhaps TRBD1 as D (6 bases). V lost 4 bases and J lost 11, with 22 bases in between. The CDR3 contains 14 residues. CDR1 is SGHTS, CDR2 YDEGEE, per germline. CDR3 loop: CASSHTGTPTKEYF. CDR3 DNA sequence: TGTGCCAGCAGCCATACAGGGACACCCACCAAGGAGTACTTC.

The rearrangement uses TRBV27 and TRBJ2-7; no clear D gene. The germline V gene encodes CDR1 MNHEY and CDR2 SMNVEV (reference sequence). This CDR3 contains 15 residues. V was cut by 4 bases and J by 3 bases, with 16 bases left in between. CDR3 amino acids: CASSSLAAGDYEQYF. The CDR3 DNA sequence: TGTGCCAGCAGTTCTTTAGCAGCCGGCGACTACGAGCAGTACTTC.

The genes are TRBV6-2 or TRBV6-3 and TRBJ2-3; D might be TRBD2 (6 bases). CDR1 is MNHEY and CDR2 is SVGEGT in the germline V gene. Trimming cost V 1 base and J 0 bases, with 8 bases left between them. The CDR3 sequence is 15 residues long. The chain's CDR3 is CASSYYAGSTDTQYF. CDR3 in DNA: TGTGCCAGCAGTTACTATGCGGGGAGCACAGATACGCAGTATTTT.

The V and J genes are TRBV3-1 (or the pseudogene TRBV3-2) and TRBJ1-3; TRBD1 aligns across 8 bases. Germline lookup yields CDR1 LGHDT and CDR2 YNNKEL (reference sequence). This CDR3 is built from 16 residues. Trimming cost V 4 bases and J 2 bases; bases outside gene matches: 7. The CDR3 protein is CASSRTGGPPGNTIYF. CDR3 nucleotides: TGTGCCAGCAGCCGAACAGGGGGTCCCCCTGGAAACACCATATATTTT.

This clone has a single count. The V and J genes are TRBV30 and TRBJ1-6; maybe TRBD1 (6 bases). In germline, CDR1 is GTSNPN, CDR2 SVGIG (reference sequence). V lost 4 bases and J lost 3, with 13 bases in between. The CDR3 has 15 amino acids. CDR3 bases: TGTGCCTGGATTCCGGGGACACACTATAATTCACCCCTCCACTTT. This gives the protein CAWIPGTHYNSPLHF.

This CDR3 reads CASSLDSRGQPQHF. The CDR3 region has the DNA TGTGCCAGCAGCCTGGACAGTCGGGGTCAGCCCCAGCATTTT. V usage is TRBV6-5 and J usage is TRBJ1-5; TRBD1 is a possible D gene (6 bases). The CDR3 contains 14 residues. The V end lost 6 bases, the J end lost 6 bases, and 15 bases lay between the germline ends. Germline loops: CDR1 MNHEY, CDR2 SVGAGI.

The chain joins TRBV2 to TRBJ2-1; D is perhaps TRBD2 (5 bases). The CDR3 has 12 residues. Germline CDR1 reads SNHLY; CDR2 reads FYNNEI. V lost 6 bases to trimming and J lost 9 bases, with 12 bases between them. CDR3: CASRGDEGEQFF. The CDR3 nucleotides read TGTGCCAGCAGGGGAGACGAGGGTGAGCAGTTCTTC.

The gene calls are TRBV19 and TRBJ2-3; D call uncertain. CDR3 size: 15 residues. Deletions cut 5 bases from V and 1 base from J, with 13 bases between. The V gene's germline CDR1 is LNHDA and CDR2 SQIVND (reference sequence). The CDR3 sequence is CASSEYRTGTDTQYF. The DNA for the CDR3 is TGTGCCAGTAGTGAGTACCGTACCGGCACAGATACGCAGTATTTT.